These T cell receptor beta chains were read from a single sample in a study of vaccination effects on CD4 cells after COVID-19. These receptors' targets are unknown. Measured with immunoSEQ multiplex PCR; TCRdb has only the in-frame clones, and not every one. The sample carries tens of thousands of clones, more than 60% recorded once. The starting material was CD4+ T cells from PBMCs cultured with SARS-CoV-2 spike peptides, obtained before COVID-19 vaccination. These receptors all stem from a human donor who received a COVID-19 vaccine. Both conserved end residues are part of each CDR3. A D gene is named only where the DNA matches it firmly. For some rows the clone size is stated as once, few or many, or as a class when expanded; others skip it.

TRBJ2-2,.,.,TRBV6-5,CASRPEGGVSGELFF,TGTGCCAGCCGACCTGAGGGGGGGGTTAGCGGGGAGCTGTTTTTT
TRBJ1-1,TRBD1,.,TRBV6-6,CASSRQGLDTEAFF,TGTGCCAGCAGTAGACAGGGTTTGGACACTGAAGCTTTCTTT
TRBJ2-1,.,once,TRBV5-1,CASSYGQLSSYNEQFF,TGCGCCAGCAGCTACGGACAGCTGAGCTCCTACAATGAGCAGTTCTTC
TRBJ1-6,.,.,TRBV7-3,CASSLYRQDVLHF,TGTGCCAGCAGCCTATACAGACAGGACGTACTCCACTTT
TRBJ1-1,.,.,TRBV5-8,CASSLNRDRDTEAFF,TGTGCCAGCAGCTTAAACAGGGATAGGGACACTGAAGCTTTCTTT
TRBJ2-2,TRBD1,medium-sized,TRBV11-2,CASSLKSGTGDTGELFF,TGTGCCAGCAGCCTCAAATCCGGGACAGGGGACACCGGGGAGCTGTTTTTT
TRBJ1-2,.,.,TRBV6-2/TRBV6-3,CASSSSDRTGNYGYTF,TGTGCCAGCAGTTCGTCTGACCGAACAGGGAACTATGGCTACACCTTC
TRBJ2-5,.,.,TRBV5-1,CASSFWGAQETQYF,TGCGCCAGCAGCTTTTGGGGGGCCCAAGAGACCCAGTACTTC
TRBJ1-5,.,few,TRBV6-1,CASSDYSNQPQHF,TGTGCCAGCAGTGATTACAGCAATCAGCCCCAGCATTTT
TRBJ1-5,.,.,TRBV30,CAWSWGGNNQPQHF,TGTGCCTGGAGTTGGGGGGGGAACAATCAGCCCCAGCATTTT
TRBJ1-2,.,.,TRBV2,CASSDNTIGNGYTF,TGTGCCAGCAGTGATAACACGATAGGGAATGGCTACACCTTC
TRBJ1-1,.,few,TRBV3-1/TRBV3-2,CASSAGEYTEAFF,TGTGCCAGCAGCGCAGGGGAATACACTGAAGCTTTCTTT
TRBJ2-2,TRBD1,.,TRBV24-1,CATSDADRGRTTGELFF,TGTGCCACCAGTGATGCCGACAGGGGCCGAACAACCGGGGAGCTGTTTTTT
TRBJ2-3,TRBD1,.,TRBV14,CASSQDYGTGGSDTQYF,TGTGCCAGCAGCCAAGATTACGGGACAGGTGGTTCCGATACGCAGTATTTT
TRBJ1-3,.,few,TRBV19,CASSIQRSTGNTIYF,TGTGCCAGTAGTATCCAGCGATCGACTGGAAACACCATATATTTT
TRBJ1-1,.,.,TRBV5-1,CASTLTSGTVNTEAFF,TGCGCCAGCACCCTCACTTCCGGCACCGTGAACACTGAAGCTTTCTTT